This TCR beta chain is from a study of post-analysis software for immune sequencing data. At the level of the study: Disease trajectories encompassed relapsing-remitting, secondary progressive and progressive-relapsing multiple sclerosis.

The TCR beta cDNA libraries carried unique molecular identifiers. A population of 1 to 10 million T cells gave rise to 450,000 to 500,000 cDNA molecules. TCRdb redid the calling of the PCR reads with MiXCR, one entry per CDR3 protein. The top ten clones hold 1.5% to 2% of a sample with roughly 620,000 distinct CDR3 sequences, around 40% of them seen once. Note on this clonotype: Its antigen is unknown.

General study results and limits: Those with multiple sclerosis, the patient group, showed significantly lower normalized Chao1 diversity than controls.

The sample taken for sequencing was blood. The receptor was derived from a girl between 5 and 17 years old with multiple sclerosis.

This chain's CDR3 is CASSAGEGEQFF. DNA for the CDR3: TGTGCCAGCAGTGCAGGGGAGGGCGAGCAGTTCTTC. V gene TRBV2 combines with J gene TRBJ2-1; TRBD2 is a possible D gene (7 bases). Germline assignment: CDR1 SNHLY and CDR2 FYNNEI. The CDR3 spans 12 residues. Trimming took 4 bases from V and 10 from J, leaving 11 bases between them.